The clone carrying this T cell receptor beta chain was detected ten times or more. Its antigen is currently unknown. The entry originates in a study of CD8+ T cells in alopecia areata. Germline V gives CDR1 MDHEN, CDR2 SYDVKM. V lost 3 bases, J lost 6 bases, and 3 bases stayed unmatched. There are 14 residues in the CDR3. RNA extraction was followed by reverse transcription into cDNA, which acted as the sequencing template. Using immunoSEQ multiplex PCR, the repertoire was profiled, and TCRdb retains in-frame clones only, with some absent. The top ten clones hold 20% to 25% of a sample with approximately 99,000 clones, approximately 59% of them seen once. Study conclusions and caveats: Higher clonality and more expanded CD8+ clones appeared in lesional than normal scalp.

PBMCs, the starting material, were the source of sorted CD4+ and CD8+ T cells. The chain couples TRBV28 to TRBJ1-5; 9 bases map to TRBD1. The sequenced material came from CD8+ T cells sorted from blood. This sequence was found in a human donor in good health. CDR3 amino acids: CASSFEQGAQPQHF. CDR3 nucleotide sequence: TGTGCCAGCAGTTTCGAACAGGGGGCTCAGCCCCAGCATTTT.